This T cell receptor (beta chain) was obtained from a study of CD8 T cells in ankylosing spondylitis. Study-wide points: Relatively rare in peripheral blood, disease-linked clones were also CD8+. A TCR beta motif of roughly 8 highly homologous variants appeared characteristic of ankylosing spondylitis blood.

In TCRdb, the 5' RACE reads were re-called with MiXCR into one record per CDR3 protein. In the table there are 290,000 or so distinct CDR3 sequences, around 21% of which are singletons. V lost 4 bases to trimming and J lost 4 bases; unmatched junction nucleotides: 11. Germline V lookup: CDR1 SGHRS, CDR2 YFSETQ. The length of the CDR3 is 16 residues. As to this clonotype: The antigen is not known.

This chain joins TRBV5-1 and TRBJ1-1; TRBD1 matches 9 bases. The specimen was blood, either unsorted or a sorted T cell fraction (not recorded which). The receptor comes from a female donor with ankylosing spondylitis or in good health (not recorded which). For the CDR3, the DNA is TGCGCCAGCAGCCGGTACAGGGGGCAAGTAGGCACTGAAGCTTTCTTT. It translates to CASSRYRGQVGTEAFF.